This TCR beta chain stems from a study of Ad26.COV2.S vaccination and SARS-CoV-2 variants. For this clone: Antigen: not known. At the DNA level, this CDR3 is encoded by other sequences in the same sample as well.

As to treatment: 15 to 20 received Ad26.COV2.S at low or high dose, single or two shots; about 5 received placebo; per-sample allocation not given. Sampling took place 63 days after the first vaccine or placebo injection. V shed 0 bases and J shed 1 base, with 4 bases lying between them. This CDR3 contains 14 residues. CDR1 SGHRS and CDR2 YFSETQ come from the germline V gene. Findings and caveats of the study: Post-vaccination spike-specific CD8+ and CD4+ T cell responses reportedly had substantial breadth. Measurements of TCR breadth and depth may have given underestimates of the total T cell responses.

Measured with immunoSEQ multiplex PCR; TCRdb has only the in-frame clones, and not every one. The table records about 350,000 clones, around 86% of them present only once. Sequencing used peripheral blood, obtained in a trial of Ad26.COV2.S vaccine versus placebo. The TCR was taken from a person between 18 and 59 years old who received the Ad26.COV2.S COVID-19 vaccine or a placebo. This chain uses TRBV5-1 with TRBJ2-2; D remains ambiguous. The CDR3 bases are TGCGCCAGCAGCTTGGGTCAGAACACCGGGGAGCTGTTTTTT. The encoded protein is CASSLGQNTGELFF.